This T cell receptor (beta chain) stems from a study of blood T cell repertoires in COVID-19. This clone came up many times. Sequencing was performed with immunoSEQ multiplex PCR; in TCRdb, only in-frame clones are kept and a portion is missing. In the table there are roughly 120,000 clones, around 78% of which are singletons. This CDR3 spans 15 amino acids. Germline V gives CDR1 SGHAT, CDR2 FQNNGV. Trimming pared 2 bases from V and 5 bases from J, leaving 16 bases between. Sequencing was carried out using peripheral blood. The chain combines TRBV11-2 with TRBJ2-7; possible D gene TRBD2, 6 bases. The clonotype comes from a woman aged 55-70 years with acute or convalescent COVID-19. The chain's CDR3 is CASSLSPRGFDEQYF. The CDR3 nucleotides read TGTGCCAGCAGCTTATCCCCCCGGGGGTTTGACGAGCAGTACTTC.